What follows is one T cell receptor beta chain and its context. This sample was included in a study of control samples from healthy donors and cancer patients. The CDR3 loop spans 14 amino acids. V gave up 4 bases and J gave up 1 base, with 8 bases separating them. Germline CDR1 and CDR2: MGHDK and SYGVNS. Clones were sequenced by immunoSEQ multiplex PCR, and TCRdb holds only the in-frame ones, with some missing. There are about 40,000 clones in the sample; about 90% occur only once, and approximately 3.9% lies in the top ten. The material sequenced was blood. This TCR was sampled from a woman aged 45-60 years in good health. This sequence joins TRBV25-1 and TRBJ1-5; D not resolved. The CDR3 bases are TGTGCCAGCAGTGTAAAGGGAAGCAATCAGCCCCAGCATTTT. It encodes CASSVKGSNQPQHF.